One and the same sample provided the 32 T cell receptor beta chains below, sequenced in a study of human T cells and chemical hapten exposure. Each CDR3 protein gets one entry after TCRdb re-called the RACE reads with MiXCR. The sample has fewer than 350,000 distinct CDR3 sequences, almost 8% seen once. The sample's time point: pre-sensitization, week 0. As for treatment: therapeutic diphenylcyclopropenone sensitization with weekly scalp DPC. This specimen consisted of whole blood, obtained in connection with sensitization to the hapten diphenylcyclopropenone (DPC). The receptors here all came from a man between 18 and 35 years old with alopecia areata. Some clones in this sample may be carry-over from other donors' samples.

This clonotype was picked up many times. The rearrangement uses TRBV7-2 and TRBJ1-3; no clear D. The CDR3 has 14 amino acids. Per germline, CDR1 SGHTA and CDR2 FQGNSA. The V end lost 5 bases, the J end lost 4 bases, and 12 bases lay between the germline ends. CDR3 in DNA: TGTGCCAGCAGCGGACTGTTCCCGGGAAACACCATATATTTT. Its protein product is CASSGLFPGNTIYF.

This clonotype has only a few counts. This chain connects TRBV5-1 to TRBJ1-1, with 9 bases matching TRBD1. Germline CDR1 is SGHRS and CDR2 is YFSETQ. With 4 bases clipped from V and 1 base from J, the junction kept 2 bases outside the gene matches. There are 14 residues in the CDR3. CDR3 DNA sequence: TGCGCCAGCAGCGGGGGACAGGGGAACACTGAAGCTTTCTTT. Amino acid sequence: CASSGGQGNTEAFF. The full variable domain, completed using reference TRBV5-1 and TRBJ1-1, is KAGVTQTPRYLIKTRGQQVTLSCSPISGHRSVSWYQQTPGQGLQFLFEYFSETQRNKGNFPGRFSGRQFSNSRSEMNVSTLELGDSALYLCASSGGQGNTEAFFGQGTRLTVV.

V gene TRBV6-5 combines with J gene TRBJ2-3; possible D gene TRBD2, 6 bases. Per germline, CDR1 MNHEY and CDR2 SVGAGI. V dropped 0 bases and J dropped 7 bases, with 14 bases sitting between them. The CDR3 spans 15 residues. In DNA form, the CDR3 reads TGTGCCAGCAGTTACTCGGAGGGGAGGTGGAATACGCAGTATTTT. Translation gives CASSYSEGRWNTQYF.

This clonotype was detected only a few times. As DNA, the CDR3 is TGCGCCAGCAGGAACCTGGGGGGAGCGAACACTGAAGCTTTCTTT. Translating gives CASRNLGGANTEAFF. The chain recombines TRBV4-1 with TRBJ1-1; possibly TRBD1 for D (5 bases). CDR3 size: 15 residues. The V gene's germline CDR1 is MGHRA and CDR2 YSYEKL. Trimming took off 6 bases at V and 1 base at J, with 15 bases between the two ends.

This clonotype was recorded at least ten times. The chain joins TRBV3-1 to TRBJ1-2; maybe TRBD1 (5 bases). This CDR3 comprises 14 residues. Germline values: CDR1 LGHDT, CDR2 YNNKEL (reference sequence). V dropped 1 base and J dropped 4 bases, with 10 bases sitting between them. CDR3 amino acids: CASSQVGGSYGYTF. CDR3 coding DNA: TGTGCCAGCAGCCAAGTGGGGGGATCCTATGGCTACACCTTC.

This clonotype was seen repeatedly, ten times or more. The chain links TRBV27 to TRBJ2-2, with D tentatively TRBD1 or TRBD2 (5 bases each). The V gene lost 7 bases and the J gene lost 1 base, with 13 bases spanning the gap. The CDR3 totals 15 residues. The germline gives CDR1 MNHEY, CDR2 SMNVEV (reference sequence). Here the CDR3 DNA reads TGTGCCAGCAAAATGGGACCGATGAACACCGGGGAGCTGTTTTTT. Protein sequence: CASKMGPMNTGELFF.

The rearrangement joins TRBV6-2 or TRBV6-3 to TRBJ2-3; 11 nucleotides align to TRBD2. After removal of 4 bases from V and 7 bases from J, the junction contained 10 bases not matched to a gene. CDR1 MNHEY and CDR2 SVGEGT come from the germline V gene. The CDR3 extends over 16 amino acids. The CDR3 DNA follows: TGTGCCAGCAGTTTGGGACTGACTAGCGGGGAAAATACGCAGTATTTT. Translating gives CASSLGLTSGENTQYF.

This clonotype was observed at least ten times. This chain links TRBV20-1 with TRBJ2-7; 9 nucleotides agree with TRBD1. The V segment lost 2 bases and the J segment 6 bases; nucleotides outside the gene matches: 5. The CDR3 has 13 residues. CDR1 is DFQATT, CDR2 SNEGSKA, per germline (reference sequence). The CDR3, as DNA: TGCAGTGCTAGAACAGGGGGCGCGATCGAGCAGTACGTC. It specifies CSARTGGAIEQYV.

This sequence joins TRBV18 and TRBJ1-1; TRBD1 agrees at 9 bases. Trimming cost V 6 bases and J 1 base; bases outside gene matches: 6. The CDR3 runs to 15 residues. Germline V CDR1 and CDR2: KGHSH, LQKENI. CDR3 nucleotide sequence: TGTGCCAGCTCGGAAGAGGACAGGGGGAACACTGAAGCTTTCTTT. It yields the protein CASSEEDRGNTEAFF.

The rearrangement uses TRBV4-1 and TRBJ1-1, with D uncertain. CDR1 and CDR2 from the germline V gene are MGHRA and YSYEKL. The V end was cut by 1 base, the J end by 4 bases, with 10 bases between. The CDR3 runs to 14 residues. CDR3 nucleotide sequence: TGCGCCAGCAGCCAAGTATCCCCACCCACTGAAGCTTTCTTT. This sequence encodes CASSQVSPPTEAFF.

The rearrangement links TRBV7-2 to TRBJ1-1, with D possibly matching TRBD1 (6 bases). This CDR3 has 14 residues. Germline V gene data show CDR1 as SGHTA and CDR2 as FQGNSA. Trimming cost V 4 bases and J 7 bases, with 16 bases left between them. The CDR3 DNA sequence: TGTGCCAGCAGCTCCCCGAGGGGGGGGATTGAAGCTTTCTTT. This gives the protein CASSSPRGGIEAFF. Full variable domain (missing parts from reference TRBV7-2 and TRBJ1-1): GAGVSQSPSNKVTEKGKDVELRCDPISGHTALYWYRQSLGQGLEFLIYFQGNSAPDKSGLPSDRFSAERTGGSVSTLTIQRTQQEDSAVYLCASSSPRGGIEAFFGQGTRLTVV.

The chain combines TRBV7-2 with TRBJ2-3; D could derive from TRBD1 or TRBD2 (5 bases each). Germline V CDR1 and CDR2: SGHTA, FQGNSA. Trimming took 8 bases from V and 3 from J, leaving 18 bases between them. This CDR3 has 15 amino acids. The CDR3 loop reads CASYGLEGPTDTQYF. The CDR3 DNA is TGTGCCAGCTACGGATTAGAGGGGCCAACAGATACGCAGTATTTT. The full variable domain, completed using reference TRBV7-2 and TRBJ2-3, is GAGVSQSPSNKVTEKGKDVELRCDPISGHTALYWYRQSLGQGLEFLIYFQGNSAPDKSGLPSDRFSAERTGGSVSTLTIQRTQQEDSAVYLCASYGLEGPTDTQYFGPGTRLTVL.

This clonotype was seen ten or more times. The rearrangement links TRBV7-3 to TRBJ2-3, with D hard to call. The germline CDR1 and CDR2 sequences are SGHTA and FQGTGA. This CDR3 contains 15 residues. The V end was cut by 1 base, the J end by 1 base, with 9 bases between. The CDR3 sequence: CASSLSGQRTDTQYF. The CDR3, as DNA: TGTGCCAGCAGCTTAAGTGGTCAGCGCACAGATACGCAGTATTTT.

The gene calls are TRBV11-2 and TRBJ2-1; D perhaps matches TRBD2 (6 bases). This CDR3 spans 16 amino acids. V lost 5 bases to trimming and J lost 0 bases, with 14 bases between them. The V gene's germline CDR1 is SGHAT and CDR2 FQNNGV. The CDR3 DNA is TGTGCCAGCAGCCCCGGGACTGCAAACTCCTACAATGAGCAGTTCTTC. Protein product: CASSPGTANSYNEQFF.

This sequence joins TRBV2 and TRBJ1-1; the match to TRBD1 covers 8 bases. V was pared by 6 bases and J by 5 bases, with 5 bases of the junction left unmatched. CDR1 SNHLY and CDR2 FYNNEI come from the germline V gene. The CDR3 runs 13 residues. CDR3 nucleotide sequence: TGTGCCAGCAGGACAGGGGAAGTTACTGAAGCTTTCTTT. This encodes CASRTGEVTEAFF.

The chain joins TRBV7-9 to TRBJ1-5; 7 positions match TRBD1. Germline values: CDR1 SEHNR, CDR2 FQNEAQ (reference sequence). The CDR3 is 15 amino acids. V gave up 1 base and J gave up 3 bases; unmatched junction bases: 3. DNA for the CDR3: TGTGCCAGCAGCTTAGGGGACAGTTACAATCAGCCCCAGCATTTT. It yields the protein CASSLGDSYNQPQHF.

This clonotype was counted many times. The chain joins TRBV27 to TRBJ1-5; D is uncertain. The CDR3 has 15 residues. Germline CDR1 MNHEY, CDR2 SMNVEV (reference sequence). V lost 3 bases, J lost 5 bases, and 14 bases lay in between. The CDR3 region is CASSFSSVRDQPQHF. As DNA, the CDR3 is TGTGCCAGCAGTTTTTCATCGGTACGGGATCAGCCCCAGCATTTT.

CDR3 protein: CASGPPGLYNTGELFF. CDR3 nucleotides: TGTGCTAGTGGCCCTCCGGGACTATACAACACCGGGGAGCTGTTTTTT. The rearrangement links TRBV12-5 to TRBJ2-2; 7 nucleotides match TRBD2. The CDR3 loop spans 16 amino acids. The J segment lost 2 bases and the V segment lost 6 bases, leaving 9 bases of the junction unmatched. Germline V gene lookup returns CDR1 LGHNT and CDR2 FRNRAP.

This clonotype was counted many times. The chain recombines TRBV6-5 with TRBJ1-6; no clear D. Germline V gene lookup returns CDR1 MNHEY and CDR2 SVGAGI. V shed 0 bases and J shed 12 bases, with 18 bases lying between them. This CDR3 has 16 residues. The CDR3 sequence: CASSYSTPDRSKPLHF. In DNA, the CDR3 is TGTGCCAGCAGTTACTCGACCCCTGACCGGTCAAAACCCCTCCACTTT.

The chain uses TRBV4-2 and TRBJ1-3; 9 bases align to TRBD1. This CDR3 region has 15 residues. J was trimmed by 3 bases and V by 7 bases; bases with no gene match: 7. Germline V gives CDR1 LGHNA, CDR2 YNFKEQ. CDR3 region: CASTQTGGFGNTIYF. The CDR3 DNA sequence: TGTGCCAGCACCCAGACAGGGGGTTTTGGAAACACCATATATTTT.

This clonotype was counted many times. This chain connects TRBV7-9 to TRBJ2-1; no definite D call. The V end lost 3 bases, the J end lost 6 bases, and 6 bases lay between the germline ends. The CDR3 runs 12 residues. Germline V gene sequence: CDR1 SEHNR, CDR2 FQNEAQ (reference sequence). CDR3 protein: CASSFTTNEQFF. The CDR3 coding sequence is TGTGCCAGCAGCTTTACTACCAATGAGCAGTTCTTC.

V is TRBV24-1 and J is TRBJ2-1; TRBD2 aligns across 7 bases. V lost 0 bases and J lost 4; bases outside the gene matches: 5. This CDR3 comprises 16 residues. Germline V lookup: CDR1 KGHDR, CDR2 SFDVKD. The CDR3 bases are TGTGCCACCAGTGATTTGGAGCGGGGCGGTTACAATGAGCAGTTCTTC. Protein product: CATSDLERGGYNEQFF.

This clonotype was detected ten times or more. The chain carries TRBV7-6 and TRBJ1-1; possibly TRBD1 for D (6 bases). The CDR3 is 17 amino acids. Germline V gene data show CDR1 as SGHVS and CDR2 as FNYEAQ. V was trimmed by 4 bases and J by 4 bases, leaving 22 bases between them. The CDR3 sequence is CASSSESTGLLGTEAFF. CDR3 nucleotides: TGTGCCAGCAGCTCAGAGTCTACAGGGCTCCTCGGCACTGAAGCTTTCTTT.

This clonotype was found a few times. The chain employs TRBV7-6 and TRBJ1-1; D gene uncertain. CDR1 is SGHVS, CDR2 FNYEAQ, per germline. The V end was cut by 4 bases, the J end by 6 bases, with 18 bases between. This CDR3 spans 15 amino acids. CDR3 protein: CASSSYPLTNPEAFF. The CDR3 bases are TGTGCCAGCAGCTCCTATCCTCTGACAAACCCTGAAGCTTTCTTT.

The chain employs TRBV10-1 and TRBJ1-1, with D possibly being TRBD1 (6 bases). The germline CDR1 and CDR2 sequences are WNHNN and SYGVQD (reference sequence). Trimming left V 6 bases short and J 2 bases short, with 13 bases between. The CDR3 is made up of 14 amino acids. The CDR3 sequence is CASSQGSTNTEAFF. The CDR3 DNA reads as TGCGCCAGCAGCCAGGGGTCCACCAACACTGAAGCTTTCTTT.

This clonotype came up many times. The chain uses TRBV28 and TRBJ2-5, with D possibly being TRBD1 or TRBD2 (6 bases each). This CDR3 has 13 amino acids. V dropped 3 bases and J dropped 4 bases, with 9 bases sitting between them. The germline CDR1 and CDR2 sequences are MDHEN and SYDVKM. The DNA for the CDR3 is TGTGCCAGCAGTTTTGGGGGGCCAGAGACCCAGTACTTC. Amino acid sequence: CASSFGGPETQYF. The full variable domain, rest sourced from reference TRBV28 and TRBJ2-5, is DVKVTQSSRYLVKRTGEKVFLECVQDMDHENMFWYRQDPGLGLRLIYFSYDVKMKEKGDIPEGYSVSREKKERFSLILESASTNQTSMYLCASSFGGPETQYFGPGTRLLVL.

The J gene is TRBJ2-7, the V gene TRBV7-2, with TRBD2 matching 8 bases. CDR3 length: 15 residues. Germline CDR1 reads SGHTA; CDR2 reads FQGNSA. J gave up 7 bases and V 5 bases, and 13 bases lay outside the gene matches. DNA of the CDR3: TGTGCCAGCAGCGCCGGGACTAGTCATCGGAGGGAGCAGTACTTC. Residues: CASSAGTSHRREQYF.

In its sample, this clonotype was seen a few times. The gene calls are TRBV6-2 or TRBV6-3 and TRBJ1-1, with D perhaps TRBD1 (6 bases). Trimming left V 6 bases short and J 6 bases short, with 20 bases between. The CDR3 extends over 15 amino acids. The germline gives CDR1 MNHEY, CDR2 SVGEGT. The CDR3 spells CASSHVILRGAEAFF. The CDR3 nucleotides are TGTGCCAGCAGCCACGTCATACTCAGGGGAGCTGAAGCTTTCTTT.

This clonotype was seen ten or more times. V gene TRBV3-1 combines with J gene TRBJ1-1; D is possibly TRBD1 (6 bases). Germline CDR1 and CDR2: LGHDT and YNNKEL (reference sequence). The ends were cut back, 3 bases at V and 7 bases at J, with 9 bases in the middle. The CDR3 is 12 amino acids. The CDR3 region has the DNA TGTGCCAGCAGCCACCCGGACAGTGAAGCTTTCTTT. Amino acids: CASSHPDSEAFF.

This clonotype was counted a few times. The CDR3 DNA is TGTGCCAGCTGGCAACTGAACACTGAAGCTTTCTTT. Its protein is CASWQLNTEAFF. The J gene is TRBJ1-1, the V gene TRBV2; D call uncertain. V was clipped by 8 bases and J by 0 bases, with 7 bases between them. Germline V CDR1 and CDR2: SNHLY, FYNNEI. CDR3 size: 12 residues.

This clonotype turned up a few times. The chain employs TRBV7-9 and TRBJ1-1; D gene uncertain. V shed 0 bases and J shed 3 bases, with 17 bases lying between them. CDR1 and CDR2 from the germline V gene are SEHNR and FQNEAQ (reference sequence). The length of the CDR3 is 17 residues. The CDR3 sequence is CASSLAGGSNRDTEAFF. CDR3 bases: TGTGCCAGCAGCTTAGCCGGCGGATCTAATCGGGACACTGAAGCTTTCTTT.

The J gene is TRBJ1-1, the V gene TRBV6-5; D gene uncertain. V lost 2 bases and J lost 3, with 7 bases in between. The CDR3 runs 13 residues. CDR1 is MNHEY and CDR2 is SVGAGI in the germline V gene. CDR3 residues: CASSYEADTEAFF. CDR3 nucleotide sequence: TGTGCCAGCAGTTACGAGGCGGACACTGAAGCTTTCTTT.